The 14 T cell receptor beta chains reported below all come from one sample, sequenced in a study of technical replicates of blood from several donors. Method: immunoSEQ multiplex PCR; TCRdb's copy keeps in-frame clones and lacks some. The table shows about 69,000 clones, with over 75% occurring only once. Sequencing was done on a sample of PBMCs. These TCRs come from a human donor in good health. Some clones in this sample may be carry-over from other donors' samples.

This clone showed up just once. Written as DNA, the CDR3 is TGTGCCAGCAGCGCGAAGGAGGCTGATACGCAGTATTTT. Amino acids: CASSAKEADTQYF. V usage is TRBV7-9 and J usage is TRBJ2-3; D possibly corresponds to TRBD2 (5 bases). This CDR3 spans 13 amino acids. Trimming took 5 bases from V and 6 from J, leaving 12 bases between them. Germline CDR1 reads SEHNR; CDR2 reads FQNEAQ (reference sequence). The full variable domain, completed using reference TRBV7-9 and TRBJ2-3, is DTGVSQNPRHKITKRGQNVTFRCDPISEHNRLYWYRQTLGQGPEFLTYFQNEAQLEKSRLLSDRFSAERPKGSFSTLEIQRTEQGDSAMYLCASSAKEADTQYFGPGTRLTVL.

The CDR3 DNA reads as TGTGCCAGCAGTTCTGGGGCGTATTATGAAAAACTGTTTTTT. The encoded protein is CASSSGAYYEKLFF. The chain combines TRBV6-5 with TRBJ1-4; D may be TRBD1 (5 bases). The CDR3 runs 14 residues. The germline gives CDR1 MNHEY, CDR2 SVGAGI. V lost 4 bases and J 6 bases, leaving 12 bases between the germline ends.

This clone was seen only a few times. This chain joins TRBV27 and TRBJ1-6; possible D gene TRBD1, 5 bases. V lost 7 bases and J lost 8, with 18 bases in between. Germline-derived CDR1 and CDR2 are MNHEY and SMNVEV (reference sequence). The CDR3 contains 15 residues. CDR3 region: CASTPFHGGDSPLHF. CDR3 in DNA: TGTGCCAGCACCCCCTTTCACGGAGGGGATTCACCCCTCCACTTT.

The chain links TRBV7-2 to TRBJ2-3; TRBD2 is a possible D gene (5 bases). V gave up 0 bases and J gave up 1 base, with 5 bases separating them. CDR1 SGHTA and CDR2 FQGNSA come from the germline V gene. This CDR3 is built from 14 residues. As DNA, the CDR3 is TGTGCCAGCAGCTTAGCGCGGGGCACAGATACGCAGTATTTT. As protein: CASSLARGTDTQYF. The whole variable domain, remainder taken from reference TRBV7-2 and TRBJ2-3, is GAGVSQSPSNKVTEKGKDVELRCDPISGHTALYWYRQSLGQGLEFLIYFQGNSAPDKSGLPSDRFSAERTGGSVSTLTIQRTQQEDSAVYLCASSLARGTDTQYFGPGTRLTVL.

The V call is TRBV7-8, the J call TRBJ2-7; 8 bases are shared with TRBD2. Losses at the gene ends were 1 base for V and 6 bases for J; bases not matched to a gene: 11. This CDR3 has 16 residues. Germline CDR1 is SGHVS and CDR2 is FQNEAQ. CDR3 nucleotides: TGTGCCAGCAGCTTAGGGGTCGGGACTAGGCTGATCGAGCAGTACTTC. Amino acids: CASSLGVGTRLIEQYF.

V usage is TRBV6-5 and J usage is TRBJ1-2; no definite D call. This CDR3 comprises 13 residues. Germline V CDR1 and CDR2: MNHEY, SVGAGI. Trimming removed 2 bases at V and 2 bases at J, with 6 bases between. The CDR3 region is CASSYGGNYGYTF. Here the CDR3 DNA reads TGTGCCAGCAGTTACGGAGGGAACTATGGCTACACCTTC.

J is TRBJ2-2 and V is TRBV25-1, with 11 bases fitting TRBD1. This CDR3 spans 17 amino acids. The V and J ends lost 5 bases and 5 bases, in that order; junction bases with no gene match: 10. The germline V gene encodes CDR1 MGHDK and CDR2 SYGVNS. The CDR3 nucleotides are TGTGCCAGCAGTTCTCGGACAGGGGGCCCAGAAACCGGGGAGCTGTTTTTT. The encoded protein is CASSSRTGGPETGELFF. The variable domain in full, with the rest retrieved from reference TRBV25-1 and TRBJ2-2, is EADIYQTPRYLVIGTGKKITLECSQTMGHDKMYWYQQDPGMELHLIHYSYGVNSTEKGDLSSESTVSRIRTEHFPLTLESARPSHTSQYLCASSSRTGGPETGELFFGEGSRLTVL.

The rearrangement uses TRBV7-3 and TRBJ2-1, with unresolved D. The CDR3 runs 15 residues. Germline V gene data show CDR1 as SGHTA and CDR2 as FQGTGA. The V end lost 1 base, the J end lost 6 bases, and 13 bases lay between the germline ends. CDR3 sequence (DNA): TGTGCCAGCAGCTTAAATCTCGGCAGGCTCAATGAGCAGTTCTTC. It yields the protein CASSLNLGRLNEQFF.

The rearrangement joins TRBV5-5 to TRBJ1-1, with 7 bases lining up with TRBD1. V shed 1 base, J shed 11 bases, and the junction held 14 bases outside the gene matches. Germline CDR1 is SGHKS and CDR2 is YYEKEE (reference sequence). CDR3 length: 15 residues. CDR3 region: CASSLLPQGSETAFF. The CDR3 region has the DNA TGTGCCAGCAGCTTGTTACCACAGGGGTCAGAAACGGCTTTCTTT.

The J gene is TRBJ1-2, the V gene TRBV16; 9 nucleotides align to TRBD1. The CDR3 spans 16 residues. Germline trimming cut 7 bases from V and 2 bases from J; bases unmatched to any gene: 11. Germline-derived CDR1 and CDR2 are KGHSY and FQNENV. The CDR3 region has the DNA TGTGCCAGCACCGAAAGGGGACAGGGCGCGAACTATGGCTACACCTTC. Amino acids: CASTERGQGANYGYTF.

This clone has just one count. This chain uses TRBV2 with TRBJ2-3; D is possibly TRBD2 (5 bases). V was cut by 6 bases and J by 8 bases, with 24 bases left in between. CDR1 and CDR2 from the germline V gene are SNHLY and FYNNEI. The CDR3 has 16 amino acids. The CDR3 coding sequence is TGTGCCAGCAGACCCCCTAAAGAGGGAGCCGGAGGTACGCAGTATTTT. Its translation: CASRPPKEGAGGTQYF.

The sample holds one count of this clone. V usage is TRBV6-4 and J usage is TRBJ1-2, with TRBD1 identical over 9 bases. V shed 7 bases and J 6 bases; nucleotides not matched to a gene: 12. The germline CDR1 and CDR2 sequences are MRHNA and SNTAGT. The CDR3 is 15 amino acids. CDR3 bases: TGTGCCAGCACCCCCGGGACAGGGAGGTTAGATGGCTACACCTTC. It translates to CASTPGTGRLDGYTF.

The rearrangement uses TRBV5-1 and TRBJ1-1; perhaps TRBD1 as D (5 bases). From germline, CDR1 is SGHRS and CDR2 YFSETQ. The CDR3 loop spans 13 amino acids. Trimming cost V 6 bases and J 3 bases, with 12 bases left between them. The DNA for the CDR3 is TGCGCCAGCACTCAGGGTTGGGACACTGAAGCTTTCTTT. Translation gives CASTQGWDTEAFF.

The J gene is TRBJ1-2, the V gene TRBV9, with D possibly TRBD1 on 5 matching bases. CDR3 length: 13 amino acids. Germline V gene sequence: CDR1 SGDLS, CDR2 YYNGEE. Trimming removed 0 bases at V and 4 bases at J, with 7 bases between. In DNA form, the CDR3 reads TGTGCCAGCAGCGTAGGAGACAGCTATGGCTACACCTTC. Amino acid sequence: CASSVGDSYGYTF.